The following is a TCR beta chain sequence with its context. Judged by its sample share, this clone qualifies as large (0.1 to 1%). Its recognized antigen is unknown. Base qualities are not recorded, but no much larger clone differs from it by a single base. TCRbeta CDR3 regions were immunosequenced from genomic DNA with the immunoSEQ Assay. Before high-throughput sequencing, genomic DNA was amplified using bias-controlled multiplex PCR. Per the authors' processing: To quantify the absolute abundance of each unique TCRbeta CDR3 region, the sequences were collapsed and filtered. Clonality was defined as 1 minus Pielou's evenness and was calculated using productive rearrangements only. To compute tumor T-cell fraction, TCRbeta template counts were normalized to usable DNA, with usable DNA estimated from several housekeeping genes. A previously published method was used to identify clones whose frequencies were significantly greater in on-treatment samples than in baseline samples. TCRdb holds this immuneACCESS table with in-frame rearrangements only. Some clones are missing; in checked studies, unresolved V genes explain under half, and the rest has no known cause. V and J calls plus clone size are reproduced from that table; the DNA served to infer D and trimming. In all, the sample holds hundreds of clones, and about 25% of those were seen once. Of the sample, around 15% is held by the ten largest clones.

This sample's treatment or condition label indicates: randomized to nivolumab then ipilimumab (arm A) or the reverse (arm B). None of the trial patients had been given prior DNA-damaging chemotherapy. The samples were obtained from melanoma patients enrolled in CheckMate 064, an open-label, randomized phase II trial testing sequential checkpoint blockade. Tumor TCR sequencing used genomic DNA from formalin-fixed paraffin-embedded (FFPE) tissue samples. The sample belongs to a study of sequential checkpoint blockade in melanoma (dated by TCRdb to 2018 to 2020). The study in broad terms: In a 1:1 randomization, patients received either first-line nivolumab then ipilimumab (arm A) or ipilimumab then nivolumab (arm B). Both trial sequences were followed by maintenance nivolumab. DNA from some 100 melanoma tumor samples collected before treatment underwent TCRbeta immunosequencing. About two dozen patients had matched tumor biopsies taken before treatment and at week 13, after single-agent nivolumab (arm A) or ipilimumab (arm B). The same lesion was the source of approximately 79% of the matched pre- and post-treatment tumor biopsy pairs. Broader findings and caveats from the paper: In the nivolumab-first arm (arm A), pretreatment tumor TIL clonality was associated with response (P = .04). Tumor T-cell fraction and clonality correlated with PD-L1 staining and CD8+ T-cell counts but not with mutational load. The response-prediction model combining TCR metrics and mutation burden needs validation in larger, independent patient cohorts. Patients with increases in tumor T-cell fraction and clonality by week 13 were approximately 30 times more likely to achieve clinical benefit. Small sample sizes and reduced statistical power limited the analyses of tumor T-cell fraction within each arm.

Sequences were derived from tumor tissue (inferred from file names), sampled from a patient given nivolumab and ipilimumab in sequence. The clonotype comes from a human donor with melanoma.

The CDR3 protein: CASSSEGPHEQFF. At the DNA level, the sequence is TGTGCCAGCAGTTCCGAAGGTCCCCATGAGCAGTTCTTC. The chain links TRBV6-8 with TRBJ2-1, with the D segment identity uncertain. From the germline V gene, CDR1 is MNHGY and CDR2 is SAAAGT. The CDR3 sequence holds 13 residues, the cysteine and phenylalanine included. Left in the record is the CDR3 DNA by itself, 39 bases read in frame from the first base. V lost 4 bases and J lost 8 bases; the stretch between them is 12 bases long.